A selection of T cell receptor beta chains follows, all from one sample in a study of blood T cell repertoires in COVID-19. Measured with immunoSEQ multiplex PCR; TCRdb has only the in-frame clones, and not every one. The profile shows approximately 21,000 clones, 83% of them singletons. What was sequenced was peripheral blood. The origin of the receptors is a human donor in a cohort sampled during active COVID-19. CDR3s leave out the opening cysteine and the closing phenylalanine or tryptophan. Some rows have no size entry. The others give once, few or many, or a class for an expanded clone.

V	size	CDR3
TRBV3-1/TRBV3-2	NA	ASSLLGGANLETQY
TRBV18	NA	ASSLAGMNTEAF
TRBV28	NA	ASTLTPGSSTY
TRBV5-1	once	ASSLDGLSEGYT
TRBV18	NA	ASSPGLLGGQPQH
TRBV7-6	NA	ASSLALGSTHTEAF
TRBV4-1	few	ASSRNREGNTEAF
TRBV19	NA	ASKGAATNYGYT
TRBV10-1	NA	ASSRYGALDEQF
TRBV7-2	NA	ASSPRSGTGHNSPLH
TRBV5-1	NA	ASSFLQVNTEAF
TRBV4-1	few	ASSQEQGIAYGYT
TRBV5-6	NA	ASSMTGSQGVEAF
TRBV4-2	NA	ASSSRDRGLQPQH
TRBV5-1	NA	ASSLVDRQQNGYT
TRBV27	few	ASSPRGFEAKNIQY
TRBV5-1	few	ASSLGGGSNTEAF
TRBV6-4	once	ASSATPGGGAGDTQY
TRBV6-5	once	ASEDRTLYNEQF
TRBV6-4	few	ASSDSDMNTEAF
TRBV11-2	NA	ASSLGSAGNTEAF
TRBV28	NA	ASQPGRGRGYT
TRBV7-8	NA	ASTEDISSTYEQY
TRBV10-1	NA	ASSNYNEQF
TRBV4-3	NA	ASSQVLRSGTEAF
TRBV7-2	NA	ASRIQQGRTEAF
TRBV4-3	NA	ASSQESGGRVNTEAF
TRBV5-6	NA	ASSLDPGRNSPLH
TRBV7-2	medium-sized	ASGTGGSGNTIY
TRBV12-5	NA	ASGFIGELF
TRBV5-1	NA	ASSLGTGTYGYT
TRBV6-5	NA	ASSYPQRGGNTEAF
TRBV14	NA	ASSQYEQGGNFA
TRBV2	NA	ASSRDSNQPQH
TRBV7-6	NA	ASSLDREQY
TRBV7-8	NA	ASSLVEGNQPQH
TRBV9	NA	ASSVPGKGANVLT
TRBV19	NA	ASSIDRGGPEETQY
TRBV10-1	NA	ASSGTANSPLH
TRBV30	NA	AWSVGGKETQY
TRBV12-3/TRBV12-4	NA	ASSLYAGYEQY
TRBV11-2	NA	ASTEYSGWFQETQY
TRBV9	few	ASSPFQTNEQF
TRBV25-1	NA	ASSEYGDSSYEQY
TRBV5-6	NA	ASSLTLGGSDTQY
TRBV7-9	NA	ASSRQSGSGYT
TRBV5-5	NA	ASTPQTGVGNTIY
TRBV29-1	NA	SVAGTGHNEQY
TRBV20-1	NA	SALGGNTIY
TRBV7-9	NA	ASSPGTSGGETQY
TRBV20-1	NA	SARTYEAF
TRBV7-9	few	ASSSGTSGLNSPLH
TRBV25-1	few	ARPGGPSNQPQH
TRBV10-1	once	ASSEGGQVNTEAF
TRBV5-8	NA	ATKLGTGGTDTQY